This TCR beta chain stems from a study of shared T cell receptors in the human thymus. V lost 6 bases and J lost 0; bases outside the gene matches: 4. The CDR3 runs 14 residues. Germline-derived CDR1 and CDR2 are SNHLY and FYNNEI. Clones were read by immunoSEQ multiplex PCR, and TCRdb kept only the in-frame ones, dropping some. Here the sample spans roughly 700,000 clones, approximately 87% being singletons. These data also formed part of another study, on human thymus T cells. From that study: Corrective cardiac operations yielded the resected thymus tissue.

The chain has TRBV2 and TRBJ1-2, with 7 bases that match TRBD1. The sequence came from a boy in the first two years of life with a congenital heart defect. The sequenced sample consisted of thymocytes. The CDR3 DNA follows: TGTGCCAGCAGGGGGACAGATACTAACTATGGCTACACCTTC. This gives the protein CASRGTDTNYGYTF.